This T cell receptor beta chain was found in a study of cytomegalovirus exposure and HLA in healthy donors (dated by TCRdb to about 2017). Concerning the study at large: In an earlier analysis of approximately 640 of the donors, about 260 Gb of sequence data and 117 million unique TCR beta sequences from roughly 200 million T cells were reported. An early release covering roughly 580 HLA-typed donors comprised about 290 gigabases of sequencing data and tens of millions of unique TCR sequences. The genetic ancestry cluster associated with self-reported Caucasian donors included around 76% of the roughly 400 genotyped donors. The aim of the study was to test whether cataloging public T cell receptors could identify signatures of past pathogen exposure. The study used immunosequencing to profile the T cell repertoires of 600 to 850 subjects and linked those repertoires to cytomegalovirus serostatus. Along with the approximately 650-subject first cohort, a separate validation cohort of about 110 different subjects was used. High-throughput TCR immunosequencing, statistical association of individual TCRs with disease status, and machine learning were combined to predict cytomegalovirus infection status. A later analysis re-analyzed previously published TCR beta repertoires from roughly 630 donors and added high-resolution HLA genotyping to study TCR occurrence patterns. Rather than using new phenotypic data, the later analysis identified candidate immune exposures from TCR beta sequences and from how often those sequences occurred across donors. An earlier analysis of roughly 580 of the donors used high-throughput TCR beta sequencing to judge whether each TCR beta V gene segment behaved as functional or pseudogenic. Donor age, sex, ethnicity and CMV serostatus were compiled together with the repertoire data. Genome-wide SNP genotypes for about three fifths of the roughly 670 donors were used in a later genetic analysis, which treated that subset as a discovery cohort. All discovery cohort repertoires had been generated using a single sequencing platform. HLA typing included class I and class II loci at four-digit resolution. Typing coverage varied by locus: roughly 620-640 donors for A, B, C, DRB1 and DQB1; some 520 for DQA1; approximately 570 for DPA1; around 450 for DPB1. Because of strong linkage in the cohort, 4 to 6 DR-DQ haplotypes were treated as single units for association and clustering. Among around 400 genotyped donors of the cohort, an average of about 220,000 unique TCR beta nucleotide sequences was sequenced per donor, of which 15% to 20% were non-productive.

CDR1 and CDR2 were assigned from the germline V gene as SQVTM and ANQGSEA. Counted from cysteine to phenylalanine, this CDR3 has 13 amino acids. The only DNA kept is the CDR3, 39 bases in frame from the first base. Library construction relied on the immunoSEQ multiplex PCR assay. The multiplex PCR relied on a mix of 60 forward primers for TCR Vbeta segments and 13 reverse primers for TCR Jbeta segments. The CDR3 region of rearranged TCR beta genes was amplified from genomic DNA by a multiplex PCR assay. The amplified TCR beta libraries were sequenced on the Illumina HiSeq System as 87-base-pair reads. The source study handled its data this way. A later analysis tallied tens of millions of unique TCR beta chains across the approximately 670 repertoires, and around 12 million of those chains were shared by two or more donors. To remove PCR and sequencing errors, raw reads were error-corrected and collapsed into unique sequences using a nearest-neighbor algorithm that merged closely related sequences. V, D and J gene segments were assigned by aligning CDR3 sequences to IMGT reference sequences. Each retained sequence needed at least a six-nucleotide match to both a V gene segment and a J gene segment. A rearrangement was called productive if the CDR3 had no stop codons and remained in frame with V and J, and every other rearrangement was called non-productive. CDR3 was defined by IMGT convention, running from the second conserved V-encoded cysteine to the conserved J-encoded phenylalanine. Sequences without an unambiguous match to a single V gene segment were excluded from the earlier analysis of about 630 of the donors. An earlier analysis of over 450 of the donors classified V segments as functional when productive rearrangements were above 56.7% and as segregating when the standard deviation between donors was above 5%. A statistical classification framework was built to diagnose cytomegalovirus status from the catalog of TCR beta chain sequences. In a later analysis, V and J genes were assigned by comparing TCR nucleotide sequences against IMGT/GENE-DB human TR gene sequences. The TCRdist pipeline was used in a later analysis to assign CDR3 sequences and most-parsimonious VDJ recombination scenarios. In a later analysis, every TCR beta chain was defined by the combination of its CDR3 amino acid sequence and its V-gene family, and reads without a unique V-gene family were dropped. A later analysis removed 592 highly shared, low-generation-probability nucleotide sequences to deal with suspected cross-contamination and a sequencing artifact. In a later analysis, a clonal expansion index for each public chain was calculated from normalized within-repertoire ranks of inferred template counts. In a later analysis, generation probabilities were computed with a VDJ recombination model fitted to out-of-frame rearrangements, and the resulting probabilities were checked against IGoR. Hypergeometric tests were used in a later analysis to score TCR-TCR, TCR-HLA and TCR-CMV co-occurrence, with a repertoire-size bias correction applied to the TCR pairs. To estimate false discovery rates, a later analysis permuted the HLA or CMV assignments 20 times. In a later analysis, co-occurring TCRs were grouped using DBSCAN, and TCRdist sequence similarity was added for clustering within HLA-allele-positive subsets. For co-occurrence clustering, repertoires with fewer than 30,000 or more than 120,000 public chains were excluded, along with five or six repertoires with anomalous nucleotide sharing. This immuneACCESS table, as held by TCRdb, lists in-frame sequences with V and J called but not all clones. Of the missing ones, under half trace to an unresolved V gene in checked studies; the others have no known cause. The DNA gave D and trimming, while V, J and clone size come from that table. Within this sample are some 150,000 clones, with around 80% of them counted one time only. The top ten constitute 5.1% of the sample.

This clone was observed a single time. The specificity of this receptor is unknown. No base quality values were provided; no much bigger clone lies one nucleotide off. The cohort comprised fewer than 750 healthy bone marrow donors. Cohort members were all nominally healthy when sampled, although unrecorded immune exposures were likely present. The donor was CMV seronegative and was included in the group of 352 seronegative cohort members. A peripheral blood sample was provided by each donor, and peripheral blood mononuclear cells were used for TCR beta sequencing. Genomic DNA was extracted from the blood cell samples with the Qiagen DNeasy Blood Extraction Kit. What the work shows at the level of the full study, not this receptor alone: Most CMV-associated TCR beta chains appeared to be HLA-restricted in a later analysis, and the HLA associations seemed to be driven largely by CMV exposure. A total of about 180 TCR beta chains were listed by the study as associated with cytomegalovirus. A group of highly shared sequence variants was considered likely to be a technical artifact of the sequencing pipeline. In vitro tests confirmed that a few of the cytomegalovirus-associated TCR beta chains recognize cytomegalovirus antigens. Correlated functional status among segregating V segments might reflect linkage disequilibrium, but an unknown experimental factor could not be ruled out. Cytomegalovirus status was reported to be diagnosed by the classifier with high specificity and sensitivity in both the original and validation cohorts. The authors suggested that the approach could potentially be extended to other disease states and immunological phenotypes. Specific HLA alleles were associated with more than 15,000 TCR beta sequences at a false discovery rate of 0.05 in a later analysis. The 87-base-pair reads could not distinguish some IMGT-functional V segments, including TRBV6-2 and TRBV6-3, so those segments were excluded. A further reported finding was that TCR beta sequences accurately predicted the HLA-A and HLA-B alleles for most subjects in the first cohort. Seventeen rarely observed V segments, including chromosome 9 orphons, were excluded from the earlier analysis of a few hundred of the donors because counts were too low. When HLA alleles, especially DR and DQ, strongly co-occurred, attributing TCR associations to individual alleles was difficult. Because some donors lacked HLA typing at each locus, the association tests relied only on the typed subset. Several of the top co-occurrence clusters appeared to be linked to parvovirus B19, influenza, CMV and Epstein-Barr virus, according to a later analysis. A later genetic analysis reported fewer N-insertions in productive TCRs among donors in an Asian-associated ancestry cluster than the approximately 670-donor mean. Presence/absence analyses assumed roughly uniform sequencing depth across donors, an assumption that may not hold. V-gene and J-gene trimming of TCR beta chains was associated with a missense DCLRE1C variant in a later genetic analysis, and the association was replicated in an independent cohort. According to a later analysis, TCR association rates differed among HLA loci, with DRB1 alleles showing the most associated TCRs and HLA-C alleles showing the fewest. CMV serostatus was the only immune exposure information available for the cohort. This cohort had only TCR beta chains sequenced, and the lack of alpha or paired-chain data limited which features could be detected. Most TCR sequences were seen in very few donors, while some public TCRs were found in many individuals. Compared with equally common non-associated chains, HLA-associated TCR beta chains in a later analysis were more clonally expanded and had lower generation probabilities. Broadly in line with IMGT annotations, most TCR beta V segments showed up in productive rearrangements about 87% or about 30% of the time in an earlier analysis of under 700 of the donors.

The clonotype originates from a male donor in good health and CMV-seronegative. The sequenced sample was PBMCs. The sequence links TRBV29-1 to TRBJ1-1; the D gene is possibly TRBD1, with 5 bases matching. The DNA sequence is given as TGCACTCTTGGGGGGGATGGGGACACTGAAGCTTTCTTT. Protein translation: CTLGGDGDTEAFF.